A single sample is the source of the 17 T cell receptor beta chains below, sequenced in a study of spatial heterogeneity in lung cancer (dated by TCRdb to about 2019). Preparation of the library involved 5' RACE. The listed sequencing device is NextSeq 500. TCRdb applied fastp at Q25 and MiXCR to the public reads, then kept only in-frame beta chains. CDR3 protein sequences are deduplicated, and each keeps its most common genes and DNA. This sample holds over 50,000 distinct CDR3 sequences; 7% to 10% were observed only once. Over 13% of the sample comes from the top ten. Taken with the paper, the label for time point translates to: sample taken at primary tumor resection. For TCR sequencing, whole RNA was extracted from tumor and nontumor lung tissue, or from cryopreserved PBMC samples, and no cell sorting was done. Sample: PBMCs, taken at surgery. Receptors were obtained from a female donor with early-stage non-small cell lung cancer.

Only a few counts were recorded for this clonotype. This chain joins TRBV7-2 and TRBJ2-1; D is unresolved. The V gene's germline CDR1 is SGHTA and CDR2 FQGNSA. This CDR3 contains 12 residues. V lost 5 bases and J lost 5, with 7 bases in between. The CDR3 region has the DNA TGTGCCAGCAGCCCGTATCACAATGAGCAGTTCTTC. Translated: CASSPYHNEQFF.

This clonotype qualifies as medium-sized (0.01 to 0.1%). As DNA, the CDR3 is TGTGCCAGCAGTCCGCCCCCTCGACAGGGCATCGAGCAGTACTTC. As protein: CASSPPPRQGIEQYF. The chain carries TRBV28 and TRBJ2-7; 7 positions agree with TRBD1. V lost 5 bases and J lost 6; bases outside the gene matches: 13. CDR3 length: 15 amino acids. Looked up from germline, CDR1 is MDHEN and CDR2 is SYDVKM.

The V call is TRBV9, the J call TRBJ1-5; D is ambiguous. Germline lookup yields CDR1 SGDLS and CDR2 YYNGEE. The CDR3 runs to 15 residues. Trimming cost V 0 bases and J 0 bases, with 7 bases left between them. CDR3 region: CASSVEGSSNQPQHF. For the CDR3, the DNA is TGTGCCAGCAGCGTAGAAGGGTCTAGCAATCAGCCCCAGCATTTT.

This clonotype came up many times. The rearrangement links TRBV28 to TRBJ1-4; D gene unclear. The V end lost 2 bases, the J end lost 13 bases, and 11 bases lay between the germline ends. The CDR3 is 12 amino acids. CDR1 is MDHEN and CDR2 is SYDVKM in the germline V gene. CDR3 amino acids: CASSLSTLGLFF. CDR3 bases: TGTGCCAGCAGTTTAAGTACCCTAGGACTGTTTTTT.

The chain links TRBV2 to TRBJ2-3; possible D gene TRBD2, 7 bases. The CDR3 runs 12 residues. Per germline, CDR1 SNHLY and CDR2 FYNNEI. V was trimmed by 6 bases and J by 5 bases, leaving 9 bases between them. The CDR3 DNA reads TGTGCCAGCAGAAGGGGGGGAGATACGCAGTATTTT. This encodes CASRRGGDTQYF.

This clonotype was counted many times. The chain uses TRBV27 and TRBJ2-2; D not certain. CDR3 length equals 14 residues. V was clipped by 4 bases and J by 1 base, with 7 bases between them. From germline, CDR1 is MNHEY and CDR2 SMNVEV (reference sequence). Written as DNA, the CDR3 is TGTGCCAGCAGTTCGGCACTGAACACCGGGGAGCTGTTTTTT. As protein: CASSSALNTGELFF.

This clonotype was detected ten times or more. The CDR3 loop reads CASSVGGLAGGPHEQYF. The CDR3 DNA follows: TGTGCCAGCAGCGTAGGTGGACTAGCGGGAGGGCCCCACGAGCAGTACTTC. The V and J genes are TRBV9 and TRBJ2-7; 15 nucleotides agree with TRBD2. Trimming cost V 0 bases and J 5 bases; bases outside gene matches: 6. The CDR3 length is 17 residues. The germline V gene has CDR1 SGDLS and CDR2 YYNGEE.

The chain uses TRBV20-1 and TRBJ2-3; a possible D gene is TRBD2 (7 bases). The germline gives CDR1 DFQATT, CDR2 SNEGSKA (reference sequence). Deletions cut 6 bases from V and 6 bases from J, with 13 bases between. The CDR3 runs to 12 residues. This chain's CDR3 is CSAGRGSDTQYF. The CDR3 region has the DNA TGCAGTGCGGGGAGGGGGTCCGATACGCAGTATTTT.

The chain employs TRBV2 and TRBJ1-1, with no clear D. Germline V gene sequence: CDR1 SNHLY, CDR2 FYNNEI. V lost 1 base to trimming and J lost 8 bases, with 11 bases between them. This CDR3 is built from 13 residues. The CDR3 spells CASSEEVRSEAFF. Here the CDR3 DNA reads TGTGCCAGCAGTGAAGAGGTGAGATCCGAAGCTTTCTTT.

In this sample, this clonotype turned up a few times. This rearrangement joins TRBV2 to TRBJ2-5, with 8 positions matching TRBD2. Germline assignment: CDR1 SNHLY and CDR2 FYNNEI. The CDR3 contains 15 residues. Trimming cost V 6 bases and J 4 bases; bases outside gene matches: 10. The CDR3 region has the DNA TGTGCCAGCAGCTCACTAGCGGCCCCCCGAGAGACCCAGTACTTC. Amino acid sequence: CASSSLAAPRETQYF.

In its sample, this clonotype was seen many times. The chain employs TRBV28 and TRBJ1-1; 7 bases are a match to TRBD1. Germline loops: CDR1 MDHEN, CDR2 SYDVKM. With 5 bases clipped from V and 5 bases from J, the junction kept 8 bases outside the gene matches. The CDR3 loop spans 14 amino acids. The CDR3 protein is CASSLRQGRTEAFF. Written as DNA, the CDR3 is TGTGCCAGCAGTCTCCGACAGGGTAGGACTGAAGCTTTCTTT.

This clonotype showed up many times. The rearrangement joins TRBV10-2 to TRBJ1-1; 9 nucleotides align to TRBD1. This CDR3 region has 14 residues. Germline lookup yields CDR1 WSHSY and CDR2 SAAADI. V lost 3 bases and J lost 3; bases outside the gene matches: 2. The DNA of the CDR3 is TGCGCCAGCAGTGACTGGACAGGGGACACTGAAGCTTTCTTT. It codes for CASSDWTGDTEAFF.

The table lists this clonotype with a few counts. The V and J genes are TRBV4-2 and TRBJ1-3; unclear D gene. V lost 3 bases to trimming and J lost 0 bases, with 12 bases between them. Germline V lookup: CDR1 LGHNA, CDR2 YNFKEQ. The CDR3 extends over 16 amino acids. CDR3 sequence: CASSQSGGNSGNTIYF. The CDR3 region has the DNA TGTGCCAGCAGCCAGAGCGGTGGGAACTCTGGAAACACCATATATTTT.

This clonotype was seen repeatedly, ten times or more. At one of its ends the junction is not consistent with the germline gene, which may arise from a read error. V usage is TRBV28 and J usage is TRBJ1-4; 8 bases line up with TRBD1. The CDR3 totals 12 residues. The germline gives CDR1 MDHEN, CDR2 SYDVKM. Written as DNA, the CDR3 is TGTGCCAGCAGTTTTCTTCAGGGGGCTGGGGATTTT. Translation gives CASSFLQGAGDF.

This clonotype showed up many times. The V call is TRBV11-2, the J call TRBJ2-1, with TRBD2 as a possible D gene (5 bases). Per the germline V gene, CDR1 is SGHAT and CDR2 is FQNNGV. This CDR3 is built from 17 residues. V was pared by 5 bases and J by 0 bases, with 17 bases between. The DNA for the CDR3 is TGTGCCAGCAGCCCTGGAAGCGGCCTTAGCTCCTACAATGAGCAGTTCTTC. Its protein product is CASSPGSGLSSYNEQFF.

As for this clonotype: It may be a read error: a sequence one base away is much more abundant. The gene calls are TRBV6-6 and TRBJ2-7; 7 nucleotides agree with TRBD2. Germline values: CDR1 MNHNY, CDR2 SVGAGI (reference sequence). CDR3 length equals 15 residues. The CDR3, as DNA: TGTGCCAGCAGTTACGGTGGCGGGAGCGGCTACAAGCAGTACTTC. Protein sequence: CASSYGGGSGYKQYF.

The chain combines TRBV20-1 with TRBJ1-1, with D possibly matching TRBD1 (6 bases). The CDR3 length is 15 residues. Trimming removed 1 base at V and 0 bases at J, with 12 bases between. CDR1 is DFQATT and CDR2 is SNEGSKA in the germline V gene (reference sequence). The CDR3 loop reads CSARGWGAVNTEAFF. DNA for the CDR3: TGCAGTGCTAGAGGCTGGGGGGCGGTGAACACTGAAGCTTTCTTT.